The 9 T cell receptor beta chains presented below share a single source sample, sequenced in a study of molecular identifiers for immune sequencing clone quantification. TCRdb analysed the PCR reads with MiXCR anew, one entry per CDR3 protein. The sample has about 500,000 distinct CDR3 sequences; about 22% are singletons. The specimen was naive CD8+ T cells from blood, with Jurkat cell RNA spiked in. The subset was: FACS-sorted CD8+CD4-CCR7+CD45RA+ naive T cells. These receptors all come from a human donor in good health. Some libraries in this study had Jurkat cell RNA spiked in.

The table lists this clonotype with a few counts. The chain has TRBV6-5 and TRBJ1-4; no clear D gene. The CDR3 is made up of 17 amino acids. V was shortened by 0 bases and J by 7 bases, with 18 bases between the two germline ends. The germline gives CDR1 MNHEY, CDR2 SVGAGI. The CDR3 spells CASSYSQARTLGEKLFF. The CDR3 DNA follows: TGTGCCAGCAGTTACTCCCAAGCTCGCACCTTAGGTGAAAAACTGTTTTTT.

There are many counts of this clonotype. The genes are TRBV28 and TRBJ1-1; 7 bases align to TRBD1. The CDR3 contains 13 residues. Germline V gene data show CDR1 as MDHEN and CDR2 as SYDVKM. The V segment lost 4 bases and the J segment 4 bases; nucleotides outside the gene matches: 3. The CDR3 DNA sequence: TGTGCCAGCAGTTCTCCAGGGGGCACTGAAGCTTTCTTT. Translated, it gives CASSSPGGTEAFF.

In this sample, this clonotype turned up once. The gene calls are TRBV25-1 and TRBJ2-2, with TRBD1 identical over 8 bases. CDR1 and CDR2 (germline): MGHDK, SYGVNS. The CDR3 spans 14 residues. V lost 3 bases, J lost 5 bases, and 2 bases stayed unmatched. Here the CDR3 DNA reads TGTGCCAGCAGTGACACAGGGGGTACCGGGGAGCTGTTTTTT. As protein: CASSDTGGTGELFF.

This chain uses TRBV3-1 with TRBJ2-1; D possibly corresponds to TRBD2 (5 bases). The germline V and J ends were trimmed by 0 bases and 4 bases, with 10 bases remaining between them. The length of the CDR3 is 15 residues. The germline V gene has CDR1 LGHDT and CDR2 YNNKEL (reference sequence). The CDR3 loop reads CASSQEALAYNEQFF. The DNA for the CDR3 is TGTGCCAGCAGCCAAGAGGCGCTAGCATACAATGAGCAGTTCTTC.

Concerning this clonotype itself: A junction boundary mismatches the germline segment, possibly from a read error. V and J are TRBV10-3 and TRBJ2-7; D not certain. The CDR3 contains 13 residues. The germline CDR1 and CDR2 sequences are ENHRY and SYGVKD. CDR3 sequence: CAISESQSYGQYF. The CDR3, as DNA: TGTGCCATCAGTGAGTCCCAGAGCTACGGGCAGTACTTC.

This clonotype has ten or more counts. The chain uses TRBV29-1 and TRBJ2-7; TRBD1 agrees at 7 bases. This CDR3 comprises 13 residues. CDR1 is SQVTM, CDR2 ANQGSEA, per germline. The junction had 10 bases not matched to a gene; V was cut back by 4 bases and J by 7 bases. CDR3 sequence reads: CSVVTGEVEEQYF. The CDR3 DNA reads as TGCAGCGTTGTCACAGGGGAAGTGGAAGAGCAGTACTTC.

The chain has TRBV9 and TRBJ2-3; D possibly uses TRBD1 or TRBD2 (5 bases each). The length of the CDR3 is 16 residues. CDR1 and CDR2 (germline): SGDLS, YYNGEE. V was cut by 3 bases and J by 0 bases, with 14 bases left in between. CDR3: CASSARPGTSTDTQYF. CDR3 nucleotides: TGTGCCAGCAGCGCCCGACCCGGGACGAGCACAGATACGCAGTATTTT.

The rearrangement links TRBV4-3 to TRBJ2-7; D ambiguous. Germline V gene lookup returns CDR1 LGHNA and CDR2 YSLEER. V lost 0 bases and J 4 bases, leaving 16 bases between the germline ends. The CDR3 extends over 16 amino acids. DNA for the CDR3: TGCGCCAGCAGCCAAGATTACGCCGGGTTCGGGTACGAGCAGTACTTC. Its protein product is CASSQDYAGFGYEQYF.

Note on this clonotype: A much larger clone lies a single base off, so this may be a read error. The CDR3 carries no conserved terminal phenylalanine or tryptophan, so it likely arises from a read error. The chain links TRBV12-3 or TRBV12-4 to TRBJ1-1; no definite D call. The CDR3 length is 14 residues. V dropped 1 base and J dropped 5 bases, with 11 bases sitting between them. The chain's CDR3 is CASSLDSEGTEAFL. CDR3 DNA: TGTGCCAGCAGTTTAGACAGTGAAGGTACTGAAGCTTTCCTT.